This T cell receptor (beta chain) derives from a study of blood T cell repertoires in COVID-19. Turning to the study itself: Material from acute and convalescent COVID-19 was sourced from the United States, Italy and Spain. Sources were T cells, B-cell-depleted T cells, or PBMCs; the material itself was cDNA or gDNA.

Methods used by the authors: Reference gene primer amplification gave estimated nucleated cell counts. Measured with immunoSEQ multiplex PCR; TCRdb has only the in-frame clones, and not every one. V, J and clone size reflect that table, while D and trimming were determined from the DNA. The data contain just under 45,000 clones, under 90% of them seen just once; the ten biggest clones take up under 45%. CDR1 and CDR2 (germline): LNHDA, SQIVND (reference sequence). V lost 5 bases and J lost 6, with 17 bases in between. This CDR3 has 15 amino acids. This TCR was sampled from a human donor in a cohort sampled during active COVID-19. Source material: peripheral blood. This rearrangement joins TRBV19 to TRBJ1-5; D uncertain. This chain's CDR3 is CASSPTQVKGQPQHF. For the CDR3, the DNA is TGTGCCAGTAGTCCAACCCAGGTTAAAGGTCAGCCCCAGCATTTT. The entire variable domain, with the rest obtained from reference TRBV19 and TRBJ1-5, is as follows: DGGITQSPKYLFRKEGQNVTLSCEQNLNHDAMYWYRQDPGQGLRLIYYSQIVNDFQKGDIAEGYSVSREKKESFPLTVTSAQKNPTAFYLCASSPTQVKGQPQHFGDGTRLSIL.